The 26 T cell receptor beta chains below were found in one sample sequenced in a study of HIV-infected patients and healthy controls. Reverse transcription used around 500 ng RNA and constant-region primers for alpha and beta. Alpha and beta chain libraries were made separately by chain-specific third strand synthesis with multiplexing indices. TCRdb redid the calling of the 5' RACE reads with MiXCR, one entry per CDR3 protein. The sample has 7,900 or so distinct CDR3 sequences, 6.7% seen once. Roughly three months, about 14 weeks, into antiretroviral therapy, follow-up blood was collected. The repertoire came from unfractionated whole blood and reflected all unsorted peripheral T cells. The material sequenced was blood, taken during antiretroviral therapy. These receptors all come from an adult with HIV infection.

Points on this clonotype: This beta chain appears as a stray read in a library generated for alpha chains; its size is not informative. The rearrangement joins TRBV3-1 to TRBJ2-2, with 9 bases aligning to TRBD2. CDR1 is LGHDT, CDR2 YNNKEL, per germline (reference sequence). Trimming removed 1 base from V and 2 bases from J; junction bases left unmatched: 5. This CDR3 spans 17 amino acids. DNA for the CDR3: TGTGCCAGCAGCCAAGGTGTAGCGGGGGTCAACACCGGGGAGCTGTTTTTT. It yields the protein CASSQGVAGVNTGELFF.

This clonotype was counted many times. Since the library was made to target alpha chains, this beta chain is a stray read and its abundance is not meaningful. CDR3 in DNA: TGTGCCAGCAGTCGAAGGGGGGGGCACGAGCAGTACTTC. It specifies CASSRRGGHEQYF. The chain carries TRBV6-5 and TRBJ2-7; a weak D match, TRBD2 (7 bases). The CDR3 totals 13 residues. Trimming shortened V by 5 bases and J by 5 bases, and 13 bases separated the two germline ends. CDR1 and CDR2 (germline): MNHEY, SVGAGI.

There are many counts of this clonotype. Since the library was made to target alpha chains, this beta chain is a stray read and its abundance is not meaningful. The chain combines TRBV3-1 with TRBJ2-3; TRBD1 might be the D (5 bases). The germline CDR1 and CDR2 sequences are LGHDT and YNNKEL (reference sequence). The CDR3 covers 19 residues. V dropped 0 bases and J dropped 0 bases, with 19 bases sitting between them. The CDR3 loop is CASSQDVYPGFSSTDTQYF. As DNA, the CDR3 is TGTGCCAGCAGCCAAGACGTTTACCCAGGGTTCTCTAGCACAGATACGCAGTATTTT.

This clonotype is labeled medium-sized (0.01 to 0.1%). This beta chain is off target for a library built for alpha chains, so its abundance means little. The CDR3 loop reads CASSLDSPSQFF. The CDR3 region has the DNA TGTGCCAGCAGCTTGGACTCCCCGTCGCAGTTCTTC. This chain connects TRBV5-6 to TRBJ2-1; D remains unclear. This CDR3 comprises 12 residues. CDR1 and CDR2 (germline): SGHDT, YYEEEE. Trimming took 0 bases from V and 12 from J, leaving 10 bases between them.

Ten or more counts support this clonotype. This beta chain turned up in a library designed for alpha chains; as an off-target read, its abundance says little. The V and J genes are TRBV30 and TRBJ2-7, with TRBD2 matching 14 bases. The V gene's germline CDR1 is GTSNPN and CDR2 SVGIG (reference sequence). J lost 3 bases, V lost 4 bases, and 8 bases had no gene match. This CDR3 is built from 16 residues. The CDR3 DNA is TGTGCCTGGACCTCCGGACTAGCGGGAGGCGACTACGAGCAGTACTTC. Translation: CAWTSGLAGGDYEQYF.

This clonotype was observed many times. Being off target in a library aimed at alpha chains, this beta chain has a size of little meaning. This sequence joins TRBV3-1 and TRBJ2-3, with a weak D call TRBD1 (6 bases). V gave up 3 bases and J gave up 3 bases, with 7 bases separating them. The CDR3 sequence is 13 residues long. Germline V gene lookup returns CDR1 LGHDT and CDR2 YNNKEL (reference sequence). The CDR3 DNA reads TGTGCCAGCAGCCAGAGGGGGACAGATACGCAGTATTTT. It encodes CASSQRGTDTQYF.

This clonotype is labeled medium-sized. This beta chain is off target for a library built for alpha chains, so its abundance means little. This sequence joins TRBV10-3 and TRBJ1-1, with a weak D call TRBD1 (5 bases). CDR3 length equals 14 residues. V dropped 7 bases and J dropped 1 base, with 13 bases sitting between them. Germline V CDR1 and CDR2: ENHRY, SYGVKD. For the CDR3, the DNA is TGTGCCATCAAGGGGTTGAGTTCGAACACTGAAGCTTTCTTT. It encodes CAIKGLSSNTEAFF.

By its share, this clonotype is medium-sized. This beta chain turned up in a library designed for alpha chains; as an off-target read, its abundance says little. CDR3 sequence: CASSYSKGRTEAFF. The CDR3 coding sequence is TGTGCCAGCAGTTACTCCAAAGGTCGGACTGAAGCTTTCTTT. The chain is built from TRBV6-5 and TRBJ1-1; D is ambiguous. The V and J ends lost 0 bases and 5 bases respectively, with 10 bases between them. CDR3 length: 14 residues. Per germline, CDR1 MNHEY and CDR2 SVGAGI.

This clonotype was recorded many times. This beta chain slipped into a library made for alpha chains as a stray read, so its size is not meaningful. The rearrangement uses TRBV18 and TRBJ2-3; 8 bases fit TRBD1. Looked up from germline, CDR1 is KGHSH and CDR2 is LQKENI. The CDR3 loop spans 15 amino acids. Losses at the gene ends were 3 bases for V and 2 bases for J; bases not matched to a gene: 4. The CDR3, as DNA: TGTGCCAGCTCACCCCGGACAGGGACCACAGATACGCAGTATTTT. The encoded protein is CASSPRTGTTDTQYF.

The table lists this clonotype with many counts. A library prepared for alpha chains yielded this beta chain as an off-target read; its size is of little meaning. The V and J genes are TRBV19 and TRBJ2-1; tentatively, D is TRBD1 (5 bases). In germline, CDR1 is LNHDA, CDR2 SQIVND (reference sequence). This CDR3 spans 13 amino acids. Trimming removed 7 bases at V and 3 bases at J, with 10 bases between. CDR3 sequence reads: CASIGADYNEQFF. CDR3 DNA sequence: TGTGCCAGTATAGGGGCTGACTACAATGAGCAGTTCTTC.

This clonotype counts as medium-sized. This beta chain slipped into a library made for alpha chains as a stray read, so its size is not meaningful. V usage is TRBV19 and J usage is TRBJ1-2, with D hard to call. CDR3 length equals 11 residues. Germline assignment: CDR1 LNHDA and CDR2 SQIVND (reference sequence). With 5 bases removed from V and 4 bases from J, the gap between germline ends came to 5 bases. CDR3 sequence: CASSVGYGYTF. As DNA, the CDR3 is TGTGCCAGTAGTGTGGGCTATGGCTACACCTTC.

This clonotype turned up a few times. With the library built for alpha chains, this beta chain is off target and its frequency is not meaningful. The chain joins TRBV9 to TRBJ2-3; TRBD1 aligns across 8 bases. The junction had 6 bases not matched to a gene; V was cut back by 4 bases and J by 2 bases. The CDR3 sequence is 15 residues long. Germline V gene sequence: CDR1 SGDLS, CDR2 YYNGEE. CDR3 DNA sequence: TGTGCCAGCAGCCCTCCGACAGGGGCCACAGATACGCAGTATTTT. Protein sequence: CASSPPTGATDTQYF.

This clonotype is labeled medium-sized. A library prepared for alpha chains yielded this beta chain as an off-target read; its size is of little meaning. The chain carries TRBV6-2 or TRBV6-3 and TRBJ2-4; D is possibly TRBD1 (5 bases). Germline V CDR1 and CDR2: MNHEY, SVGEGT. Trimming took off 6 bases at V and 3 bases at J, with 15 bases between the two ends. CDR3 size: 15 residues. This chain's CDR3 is CASSRTLVNKNIQYF. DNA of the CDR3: TGTGCCAGCAGCAGGACACTCGTGAACAAAAACATTCAGTACTTC.

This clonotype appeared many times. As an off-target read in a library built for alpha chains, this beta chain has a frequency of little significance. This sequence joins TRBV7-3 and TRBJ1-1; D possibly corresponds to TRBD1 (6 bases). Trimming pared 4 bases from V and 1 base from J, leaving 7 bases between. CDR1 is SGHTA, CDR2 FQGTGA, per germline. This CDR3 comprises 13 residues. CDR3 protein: CASSSTGNTEAFF. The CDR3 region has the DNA TGTGCCAGCAGCTCGACAGGGAACACTGAAGCTTTCTTT.

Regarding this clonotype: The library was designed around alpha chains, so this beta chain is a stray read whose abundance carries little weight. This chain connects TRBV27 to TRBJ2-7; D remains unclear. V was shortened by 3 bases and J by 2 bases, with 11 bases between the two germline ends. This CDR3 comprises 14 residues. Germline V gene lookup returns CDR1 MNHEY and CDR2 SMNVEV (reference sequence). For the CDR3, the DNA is TGTGCCAGCAGTTTCTTCGCCGGAGCCTACGAGCAGTACTTC. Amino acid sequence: CASSFFAGAYEQYF.

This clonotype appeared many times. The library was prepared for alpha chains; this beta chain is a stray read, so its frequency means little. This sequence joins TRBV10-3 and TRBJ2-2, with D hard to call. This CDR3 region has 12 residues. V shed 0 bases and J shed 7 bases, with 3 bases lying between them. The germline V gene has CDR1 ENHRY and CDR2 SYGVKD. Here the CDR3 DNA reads TGTGCCATCAGTGAGTCCAGCGGGGAGCTGTTTTTT. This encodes CAISESSGELFF.

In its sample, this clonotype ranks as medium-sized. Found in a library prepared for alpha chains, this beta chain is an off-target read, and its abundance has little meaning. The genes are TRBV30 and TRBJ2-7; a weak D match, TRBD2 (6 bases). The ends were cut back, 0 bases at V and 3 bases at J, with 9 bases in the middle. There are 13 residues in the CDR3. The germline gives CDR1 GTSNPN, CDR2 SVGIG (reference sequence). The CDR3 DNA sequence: TGTGCCTGGAGTGTTGGAGGGGTCTACGAGCAGTACTTC. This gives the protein CAWSVGGVYEQYF.

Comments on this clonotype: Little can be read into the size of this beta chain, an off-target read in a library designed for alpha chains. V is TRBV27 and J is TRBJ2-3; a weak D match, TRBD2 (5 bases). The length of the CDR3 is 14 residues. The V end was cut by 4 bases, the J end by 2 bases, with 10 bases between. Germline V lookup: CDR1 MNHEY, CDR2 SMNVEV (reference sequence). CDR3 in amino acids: CASSSERPTDTQYF. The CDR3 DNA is TGTGCCAGCAGTTCTGAGCGGCCCACAGATACGCAGTATTTT.

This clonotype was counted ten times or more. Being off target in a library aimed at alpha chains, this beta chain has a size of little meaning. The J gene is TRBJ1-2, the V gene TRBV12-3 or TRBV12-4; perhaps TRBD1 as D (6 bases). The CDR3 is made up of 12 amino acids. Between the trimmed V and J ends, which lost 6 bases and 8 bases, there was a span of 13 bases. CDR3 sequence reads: CASRRGNGGYTF. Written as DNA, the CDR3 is TGTGCCAGCAGAAGGGGGAACGGAGGCTACACCTTC.

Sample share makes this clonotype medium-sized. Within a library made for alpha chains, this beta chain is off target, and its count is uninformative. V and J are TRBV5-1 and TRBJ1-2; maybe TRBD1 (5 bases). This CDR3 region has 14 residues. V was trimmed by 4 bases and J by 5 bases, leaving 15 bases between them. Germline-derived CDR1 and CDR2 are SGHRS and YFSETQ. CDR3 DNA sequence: TGCGCCAGCAGCCGTGGGACGGACTCTTATGGCTACACCTTC. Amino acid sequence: CASSRGTDSYGYTF.

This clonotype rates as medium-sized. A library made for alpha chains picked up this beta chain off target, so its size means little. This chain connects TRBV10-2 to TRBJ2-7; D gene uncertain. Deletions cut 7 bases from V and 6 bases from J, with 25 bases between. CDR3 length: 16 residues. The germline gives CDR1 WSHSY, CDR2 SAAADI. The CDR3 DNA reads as TGCGCCAGCACCAAAGGCTATCAGGTCTTTGTGTCCGAGCAGTACTTC. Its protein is CASTKGYQVFVSEQYF.

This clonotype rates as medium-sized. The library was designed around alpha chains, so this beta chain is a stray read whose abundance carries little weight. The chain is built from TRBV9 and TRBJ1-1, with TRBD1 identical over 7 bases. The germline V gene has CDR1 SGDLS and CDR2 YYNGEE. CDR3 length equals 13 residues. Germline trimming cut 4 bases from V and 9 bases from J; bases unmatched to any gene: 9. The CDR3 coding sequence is TGTGCCAGCAGCCCGGGGACAGCCGAAAAAGCTTTCTTT. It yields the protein CASSPGTAEKAFF. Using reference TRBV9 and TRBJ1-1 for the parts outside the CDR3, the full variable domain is DSGVTQTPKHLITATGQRVTLRCSPRSGDLSVYWYQQSLDQGLQFLIQYYNGEERAKGNILERFSAQQFPDLHSELNLSSLELGDSALYFCASSPGTAEKAFFGQGTRLTVV.

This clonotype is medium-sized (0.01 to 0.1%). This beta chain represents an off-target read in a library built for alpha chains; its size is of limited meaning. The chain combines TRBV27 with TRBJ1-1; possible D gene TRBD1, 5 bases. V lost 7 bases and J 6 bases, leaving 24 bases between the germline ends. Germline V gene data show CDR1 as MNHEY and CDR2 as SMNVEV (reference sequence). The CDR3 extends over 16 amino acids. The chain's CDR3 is CASTQSGGLGGAEAFF. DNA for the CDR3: TGTGCCAGCACCCAATCAGGAGGGCTTGGGGGGGCTGAAGCTTTCTTT.

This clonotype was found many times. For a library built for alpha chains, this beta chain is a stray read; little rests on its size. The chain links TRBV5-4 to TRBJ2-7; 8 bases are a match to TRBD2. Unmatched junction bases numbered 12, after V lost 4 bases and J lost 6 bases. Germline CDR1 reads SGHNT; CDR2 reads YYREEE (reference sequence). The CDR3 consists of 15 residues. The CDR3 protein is CASSPLGTSLVEQYF. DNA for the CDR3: TGTGCCAGCAGCCCTTTGGGGACTAGTCTGGTCGAGCAGTACTTC.

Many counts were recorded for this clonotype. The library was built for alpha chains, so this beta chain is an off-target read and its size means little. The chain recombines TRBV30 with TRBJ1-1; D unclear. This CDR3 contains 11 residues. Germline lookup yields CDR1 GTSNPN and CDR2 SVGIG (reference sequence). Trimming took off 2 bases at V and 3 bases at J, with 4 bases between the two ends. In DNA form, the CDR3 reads TGTGCCTGGAGTTCAGACACTGAAGCTTTCTTT. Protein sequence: CAWSSDTEAFF.

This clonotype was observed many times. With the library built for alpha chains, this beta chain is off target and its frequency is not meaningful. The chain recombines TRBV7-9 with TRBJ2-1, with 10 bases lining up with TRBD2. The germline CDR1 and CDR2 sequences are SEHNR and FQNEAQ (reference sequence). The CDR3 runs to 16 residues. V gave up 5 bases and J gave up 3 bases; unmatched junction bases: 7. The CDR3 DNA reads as TGTGCCAGCAGCCCGCTAGCGGGAGCTCTCTACAATGAGCAGTTCTTC. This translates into CASSPLAGALYNEQFF.